This T cell receptor beta chain was documented in a study of T-cell reconstitution after alpha-beta-depleted transplantation in children. Whole-study results and caveats: Where some patients showed high TCRbeta diversity at day 60, it came from recipient T cells and thymic progenitors that had survived. About two months after transplant, alpha-beta T cells reportedly came from several hundred expanded graft clones.

TCRbeta library preparation incorporated unique molecular identifiers. Each CDR3 protein is one row after TCRdb ran MiXCR on the PCR reads. The data show about 640,000 distinct CDR3 sequences, about an eighth seen once. The CDR3 consists of 13 residues. Germline V gene data show CDR1 as MNHEY and CDR2 as SMNVEV (reference sequence). The trim removed 5 bases at V and 14 bases at J, leaving 12 bases unmatched. This clonotype was seen more than once but under ten times. Its specificity is not known. This receptor was identified in a male patient between 10 and 17 years old who had a stem cell transplant for acute myeloid leukemia, so the T cells may come from the graft donor. This specimen was PBMCs, mostly from graft donor cells, taken 360 days after TCRalphabeta/CD19-depleted stem cell transplant. V usage is TRBV27 and J usage is TRBJ2-3; 8 bases agree with TRBD2. Here the CDR3 DNA reads TGTGCCAGCAGTCCATCTGGGCGGGGGGTTCGGTATTTT. Residues: CASSPSGRGVRYF.